One and the same sample provided the 15 T cell receptor beta chains below, sequenced in a study of T cells in Graves' hyperthyroidism and ophthalmopathy. Amplification targeted TCR beta CDR3 regions from RNA transcripts. TCR CDR3 regions were first amplified by RT-PCR with HTBI primers. TCRdb recomputed calls from the multiplex PCR reads with MiXCR, one row per CDR3 protein. Of roughly 500,000 distinct CDR3 sequences detected, 40% to 55% appear once; the ten largest clones hold around a fifth. The sequenced material came from peripheral blood or thyroid tissue (not recorded which). These receptors came from an adult woman with Graves' disease, either hyperthyroidism or ophthalmopathy (not recorded which).

Note on this clonotype: The junction shows a germline mismatch at one end, possibly a read error. This sequence joins TRBV15 and TRBJ1-2, with D possibly matching TRBD1 (6 bases). The CDR3 spans 14 residues. Germline V gene data show CDR1 as LNHNV and CDR2 as YYDKDF (reference sequence). CDR3 DNA sequence: TGTGCCGCCAGCAGGGCAGGGGAGGCCTATGGCTACACCTTC. It yields the protein CAASRAGEAYGYTF.

This clonotype was seen many times. V gene TRBV3-1 combines with J gene TRBJ1-1; D perhaps matches TRBD1 (6 bases). Germline CDR1 and CDR2: LGHDT and YNNKEL (reference sequence). V was shortened by 2 bases and J by 11 bases, with 12 bases between the two germline ends. This CDR3 region has 12 residues. The CDR3 spells CASSQPQGGAFF. As DNA, the CDR3 is TGTGCCAGCAGCCAACCACAGGGTGGGGCTTTCTTT.

This clonotype was seen a few times. J is TRBJ1-1 and V is TRBV7-9; D is perhaps TRBD1 (6 bases). Germline V gives CDR1 SEHNR, CDR2 FQNEAQ (reference sequence). The CDR3 length is 13 residues. Trimming removed 4 bases at V and 7 bases at J, with 13 bases between. CDR3 in amino acids: CASSYQDRLEAFF. The CDR3 region has the DNA TGTGCCAGCAGCTACCAGGACAGACTTGAAGCTTTCTTT.

The chain combines TRBV18 with TRBJ2-5; TRBD1 matches 7 bases. Trimming at V came to 8 bases and at J to 4 bases, leaving 16 bases not matched to a gene. The CDR3 has 16 amino acids. Germline assignment: CDR1 KGHSH and CDR2 LQKENI. The CDR3 here is CASHIPDRVGSETQYF. CDR3 bases: TGTGCCAGCCACATCCCTGACAGGGTTGGGTCAGAGACCCAGTACTTC.

This clonotype was counted only a few times. The chain uses TRBV7-2 and TRBJ1-2; D ambiguous. V was pared by 1 base and J by 10 bases, with 10 bases between. Germline V gene data show CDR1 as SGHTA and CDR2 as FQGNSA. The CDR3 is 12 residues long. The CDR3 DNA reads as TGTGCCAGCAGCTTAGGCGGCAGAGCCTACACCTTC. Amino acids: CASSLGGRAYTF.

This clonotype was seen ten or more times. The genes are TRBV5-1 and TRBJ2-2; TRBD2 aligns across 8 bases. CDR1 and CDR2 (germline): SGHRS, YFSETQ. The CDR3 is 15 amino acids. V was clipped by 0 bases and J by 7 bases; unmatched bases: 5. The CDR3 DNA is TGCGCCAGCAGCTTGGTAGCGGGAAGTGTCGGGGAGCTGTTTTTT. Translation: CASSLVAGSVGELFF.

V and J are TRBV5-5 and TRBJ2-2; a weak D match, TRBD1 (5 bases). CDR1 is SGHKS, CDR2 YYEKEE, per germline (reference sequence). The CDR3 is 13 amino acids. Trimming stripped 3 bases from V and 6 bases from J, with 9 bases between. CDR3 residues: CASSSTVPGELFF. The CDR3 bases are TGTGCCAGCAGCTCGACAGTTCCCGGGGAGCTGTTTTTT.

J is TRBJ2-5 and V is TRBV2, with D perhaps TRBD2 (6 bases). Looked up from germline, CDR1 is SNHLY and CDR2 is FYNNEI. The germline V and J ends were trimmed by 3 bases and 0 bases, with 8 bases remaining between them. The CDR3 is 14 residues long. The CDR3 sequence is CASSESSDQETQYF. DNA for the CDR3: TGTGCCAGCAGTGAGTCTAGCGACCAAGAGACCCAGTACTTC. The full variable domain, with the rest looked up from reference TRBV2 and TRBJ2-5, is EPEVTQTPSHQVTQMGQEVILRCVPISNHLYFYWYRQILGQKVEFLVSFYNNEISEKSEIFDDQFSVERPDGSNFTLKIRSTKLEDSAMYFCASSESSDQETQYFGPGTRLLVL.

With regard to this clonotype: A much larger clone sits a single nucleotide away, making a read error possible. The V call is TRBV20-1, the J call TRBJ2-5, with 10 bases aligning to TRBD2. Germline CDR1 is DFQATT and CDR2 is SNEGSKA (reference sequence). Germline trimming cut 5 bases from V and 5 bases from J; bases unmatched to any gene: 8. The CDR3 extends over 14 amino acids. CDR3 protein: CSAEPGLASETQYF. The CDR3 DNA is TGCAGTGCTGAACCGGGACTAGCGTCTGAGACCCAGTACTTC.

The genes are TRBV5-1 and TRBJ1-2; D gene uncertain. V lost 4 bases to trimming and J lost 7 bases, with 11 bases between them. The germline V gene has CDR1 SGHRS and CDR2 YFSETQ. CDR3 length equals 12 residues. For the CDR3, the DNA is TGCGCCAGCAGCGGACCAGGTCGTGGCTACACCTTC. This codes for CASSGPGRGYTF.

V and J are TRBV2 and TRBJ2-7; 9 positions match TRBD1. Germline V gives CDR1 SNHLY, CDR2 FYNNEI. CDR3 length: 16 residues. V was clipped by 2 bases and J by 5 bases; unmatched bases: 10. The CDR3 reads CASSETPGQGLDEQYF. The CDR3 bases are TGTGCCAGCAGTGAAACACCGGGACAGGGTTTAGACGAGCAGTACTTC.

Turning to this clonotype: The junction departs from the called germline gene at one end, perhaps through a read error. This chain connects TRBV7-9 to TRBJ2-7, with TRBD1 matching 8 bases. CDR3 length equals 14 residues. Germline V gene sequence: CDR1 SEHNR, CDR2 FQNEAQ (reference sequence). CDR3 sequence: CASSLPGQAYEQCF. CDR3 nucleotide sequence: TGCGCCAGCAGCTTACCGGGACAGGCCTACGAGCAGTGCTTC.

This clonotype was seen many times. The chain links TRBV7-3 to TRBJ2-5; 8 nucleotides agree with TRBD2. Trimming at V came to 5 bases and at J to 5 bases, leaving 7 bases not matched to a gene. This CDR3 comprises 14 residues. Per the germline V gene, CDR1 is SGHTA and CDR2 is FQGTGA. This chain's CDR3 is CASSPGGPGETQYF. CDR3 nucleotide sequence: TGTGCCAGCAGCCCGGGAGGGCCCGGGGAGACCCAGTACTTC.

This clonotype turned up a few times. The J gene is TRBJ1-6, the V gene TRBV7-3, with 8 bases lining up with TRBD1. CDR3 length equals 16 residues. Germline values: CDR1 SGHTA, CDR2 FQGTGA. After removal of 2 bases from V and 4 bases from J, the junction contained 4 bases not matched to a gene. The CDR3: CASSLGGTGYNSPLHF. The CDR3 DNA reads TGTGCCAGCAGCTTAGGCGGGACAGGTTATAATTCACCCCTCCACTTT. Full variable domain (outside the CDR3, taken from reference TRBV7-3 and TRBJ1-6): GAGVSQTPSNKVTEKGKYVELRCDPISGHTALYWYRQSLGQGPEFLIYFQGTGAADDSGLPNDRFFAVRPEGSVSTLKIQRTERGDSAVYLCASSLGGTGYNSPLHFGNGTRLTVT.

This rearrangement joins TRBV10-3 to TRBJ2-7, with TRBD1 identical over 7 bases. CDR3 size: 13 residues. V dropped 5 bases and J dropped 1; count of bases not matched to a gene: 2. Germline V gives CDR1 ENHRY, CDR2 SYGVKD. The CDR3 sequence: CAISWDSSYEQYF. In DNA form, the CDR3 reads TGTGCCATCAGTTGGGACAGTTCCTACGAGCAGTACTTC.